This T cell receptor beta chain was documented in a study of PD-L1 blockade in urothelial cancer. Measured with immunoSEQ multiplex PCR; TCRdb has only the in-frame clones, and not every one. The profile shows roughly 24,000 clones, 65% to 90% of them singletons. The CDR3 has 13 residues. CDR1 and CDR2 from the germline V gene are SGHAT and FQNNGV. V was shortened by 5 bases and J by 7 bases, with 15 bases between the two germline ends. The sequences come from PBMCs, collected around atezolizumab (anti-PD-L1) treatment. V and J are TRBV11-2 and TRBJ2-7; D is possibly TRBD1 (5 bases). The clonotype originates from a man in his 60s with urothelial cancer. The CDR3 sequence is CASSATGIREQYF. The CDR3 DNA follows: TGTGCCAGCAGCGCCACAGGTATCAGGGAGCAGTACTTC. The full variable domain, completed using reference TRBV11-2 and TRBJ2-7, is EAGVAQSPRYKIIEKRQSVAFWCNPISGHATLYWYQQILGQGPKLLIQFQNNGVVDDSQLPKDRFSAERLKGVDSTLKIQPAKLEDSAVYLCASSATGIREQYFGPGTRLTVT.